A selection of T cell receptor beta chains follows, all from one sample in a study of breast tumors, draining lymph nodes, adjacent tissues. TCRdb re-called the multiplex PCR reads with MiXCR, one entry per CDR3 protein. Of approximately 45,000 distinct CDR3 sequences listed, 23% were seen once; the top ten hold approximately 8.2%. Specimen: breast tumor tissue. Every receptor here comes from a female donor with breast cancer. Some clones in this sample may be carry-over from other donors' samples. The CDR3 runs from the conserved cysteine through the conserved F or W. Fields, in order: D gene, J gene, clone size, V gene, CDR3 DNA, CDR3 protein. A D gene is named only where the DNA matches it firmly. Not all rows give a size; the values are once, few, many and, for expanded clones, a class.

d_gene: NA
j_gene: TRBJ2-7
abundance: many
v_gene: TRBV5-1
CDR3nt: TGCGCCAGCAGCTTGACTCCGGGATACGAGCAGTACTTC
CDR3aa: CASSLTPGYEQYF

d_gene: TRBD1
j_gene: TRBJ2-2
abundance: medium-sized
v_gene: TRBV6-4
CDR3nt: TGTGCCAGCAGTGCCACAGGGGCCGGGGAGCTGTTTTTT
CDR3aa: CASSATGAGELFF

d_gene: NA
j_gene: TRBJ1-2
abundance: many
v_gene: TRBV7-9
CDR3nt: TGTGCCAGCAGCACCCGCAACACAGAGGGCTACACCTTC
CDR3aa: CASSTRNTEGYTF

d_gene: NA
j_gene: TRBJ2-2
abundance: many
v_gene: TRBV27
CDR3nt: TGTGCCAGCAGTTTACAGGGGACGAACACCGGGGAGCTGTTTTTT
CDR3aa: CASSLQGTNTGELFF

d_gene: NA
j_gene: TRBJ2-3
abundance: many
v_gene: TRBV5-8
CDR3nt: TGTGCCAGCAGCACCAGGGTTTGGGGCACAGATACGCAGTATTTT
CDR3aa: CASSTRVWGTDTQYF

d_gene: TRBD1
j_gene: TRBJ2-2
abundance: many
v_gene: TRBV4-2
CDR3nt: TGTGCCAGCTCCTCGATTTCGGGTGAAGGGGGCGATGACGCCGGGGAGCTGTTTTTT
CDR3aa: CASSSISGEGGDDAGELFF

d_gene: TRBD2
j_gene: TRBJ2-1
abundance: NA
v_gene: TRBV28
CDR3nt: TGTGCCAGCAGTTGGGAGGGCTACAAGAGCTCCTACAATGAGCAGTTCTTC
CDR3aa: CASSWEGYKSSYNEQFF

d_gene: NA
j_gene: TRBJ2-3
abundance: NA
v_gene: TRBV30
CDR3nt: TGTGCCTGGAGTGTACTGGGGGCAGATACGCAGTATTTT
CDR3aa: CAWSVLGADTQYF

d_gene: TRBD1
j_gene: TRBJ1-1
abundance: NA
v_gene: TRBV6-6
CDR3nt: TGTGCCAGCAGTTCGGAGATGGGACAGGGGCGGGCTTTCTTT
CDR3aa: CASSSEMGQGRAFF

d_gene: NA
j_gene: TRBJ2-2
abundance: many
v_gene: TRBV2
CDR3nt: TGTGCCAGCCAGAGGGGATCCGGGGAGCTGTTTTTT
CDR3aa: CASQRGSGELFF

d_gene: NA
j_gene: TRBJ2-6
abundance: many
v_gene: TRBV5-1
CDR3nt: TGCGCCAGCAGCACCGGACAAGGGTACCCCTCTGGGGCCAACGTCCTGACTTTC
CDR3aa: CASSTGQGYPSGANVLTF

d_gene: NA
j_gene: TRBJ2-7
abundance: many
v_gene: TRBV7-9
CDR3nt: TGTGCCAGCAGCTTATCGGGGGAATACGAGCAGTACTTC
CDR3aa: CASSLSGEYEQYF

d_gene: TRBD2
j_gene: TRBJ2-1
abundance: few
v_gene: TRBV20-1
CDR3nt: TGCAGTGCTAGGGGGGGGACTAGTACCAATGAGCAGTTCTTC
CDR3aa: CSARGGTSTNEQFF

d_gene: NA
j_gene: TRBJ2-1
abundance: many
v_gene: TRBV30
CDR3nt: NA
CDR3aa: CAWSVGSGNLFF

d_gene: TRBD1
j_gene: TRBJ2-1
abundance: many
v_gene: TRBV19
CDR3nt: TGTGCCAGTAGCCCGGGACAGGAGTACAATGAGCAGTTCTTC
CDR3aa: CASSPGQEYNEQFF

d_gene: TRBD2
j_gene: TRBJ2-1
abundance: NA
v_gene: TRBV11-3
CDR3nt: TGTGCCAGCAGCTTCAGGTGGGGGGGACGTAATGAGCAGTTCTTC
CDR3aa: CASSFRWGGRNEQFF

d_gene: NA
j_gene: TRBJ1-6
abundance: many
v_gene: TRBV7-2
CDR3nt: TGTGCCAGCAGCTTAGGACCGAGAAATTCACCCCTCCACTTT
CDR3aa: CASSLGPRNSPLHF

d_gene: NA
j_gene: TRBJ2-2
abundance: many
v_gene: TRBV3-1
CDR3nt: TGTGCCAGCAGCCCGACTACTAGTCCCGGGGAGCTGTTTTTT
CDR3aa: CASSPTTSPGELFF

d_gene: NA
j_gene: TRBJ1-6
abundance: many
v_gene: TRBV6-5
CDR3nt: TGTGCCAGCAGAGCTCTGGGGGGTTCACCCCTCCACTTT
CDR3aa: CASRALGGSPLHF

d_gene: NA
j_gene: TRBJ2-1
abundance: NA
v_gene: TRBV2
CDR3nt: TGCGCCAGCAGTGAATTGGGGGCGTCCTGCAATGAGCAGTTCTTC
CDR3aa: CASSELGASCNEQFF

d_gene: NA
j_gene: TRBJ1-6
abundance: many
v_gene: TRBV27
CDR3nt: TGTGCCAGCAAAGGACAGTATAATTCACCCCTCCACTTT
CDR3aa: CASKGQYNSPLHF

d_gene: TRBD2
j_gene: TRBJ2-7
abundance: few
v_gene: TRBV28
CDR3nt: TGTGCCAGCAGGGGACTCCCGGGAGGCTACGAGCAGTACTTC
CDR3aa: CASRGLPGGYEQYF

d_gene: NA
j_gene: TRBJ1-2
abundance: many
v_gene: TRBV9
CDR3nt: TGTGCCAGCAGCGTAGGTAACTATGGCTACACCTTC
CDR3aa: CASSVGNYGYTF

d_gene: TRBD2
j_gene: TRBJ2-1
abundance: NA
v_gene: TRBV28
CDR3nt: TGTGCCACCCTGGGGGGTCTAGCGGGCGACAATGAGCAGTTCTTC
CDR3aa: CATLGGLAGDNEQFF

d_gene: NA
j_gene: TRBJ2-2
abundance: NA
v_gene: TRBV5-6
CDR3nt: TGTGCCAGCAACCAAAACACCGGGGAGCTATTTTTT
CDR3aa: CASNQNTGELFF